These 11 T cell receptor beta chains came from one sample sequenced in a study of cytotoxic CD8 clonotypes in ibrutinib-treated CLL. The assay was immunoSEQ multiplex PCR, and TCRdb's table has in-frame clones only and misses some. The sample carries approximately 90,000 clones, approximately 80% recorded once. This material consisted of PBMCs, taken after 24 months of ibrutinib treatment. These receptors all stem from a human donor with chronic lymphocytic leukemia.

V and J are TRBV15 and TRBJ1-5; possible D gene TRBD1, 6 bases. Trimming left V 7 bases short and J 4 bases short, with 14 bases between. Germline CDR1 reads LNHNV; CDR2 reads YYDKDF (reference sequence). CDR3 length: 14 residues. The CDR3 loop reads CATKRGEGNQPQHF. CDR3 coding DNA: TGTGCCACCAAGAGGGGGGAAGGGAATCAGCCCCAGCATTTT.

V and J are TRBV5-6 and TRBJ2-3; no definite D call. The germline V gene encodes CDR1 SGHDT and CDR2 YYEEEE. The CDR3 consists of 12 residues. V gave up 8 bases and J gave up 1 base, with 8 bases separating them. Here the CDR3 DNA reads TGTGCCAGTGACGCGGGCACAGATACGCAGTATTTT. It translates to CASDAGTDTQYF.

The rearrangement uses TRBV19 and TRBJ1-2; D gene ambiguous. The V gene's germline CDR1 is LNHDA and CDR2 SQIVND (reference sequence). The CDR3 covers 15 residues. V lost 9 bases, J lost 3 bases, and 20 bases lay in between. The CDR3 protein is CASTTQTSYYYGYTF. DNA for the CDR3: TGTGCCAGCACAACCCAGACAAGTTACTACTATGGCTACACCTTC.

The CDR3 is CAWSVAGSGNTIYF. CDR3 coding DNA: TGTGCCTGGAGTGTAGCGGGCTCTGGAAACACCATATATTTT. The chain is built from TRBV30 and TRBJ1-3; no firm D call. This CDR3 comprises 14 residues. Between the trimmed V and J ends, which lost 0 bases and 0 bases, there was a span of 6 bases. In germline, CDR1 is GTSNPN, CDR2 SVGIG (reference sequence).

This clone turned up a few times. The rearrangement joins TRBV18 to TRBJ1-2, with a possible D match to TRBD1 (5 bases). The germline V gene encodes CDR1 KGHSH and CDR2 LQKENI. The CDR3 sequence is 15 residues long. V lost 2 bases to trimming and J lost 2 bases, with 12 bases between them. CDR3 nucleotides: TGTGCCAGCTCACCAAGATTGACAGAGAACTATGGCTACACCTTC. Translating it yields CASSPRLTENYGYTF.

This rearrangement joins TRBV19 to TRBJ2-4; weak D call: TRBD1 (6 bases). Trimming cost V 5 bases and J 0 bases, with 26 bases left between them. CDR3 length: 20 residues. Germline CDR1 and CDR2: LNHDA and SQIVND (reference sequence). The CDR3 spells CASSWTVGTTFSLAKNIQYF. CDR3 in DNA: TGTGCCAGTAGTTGGACGGTCGGGACAACCTTTTCCCTAGCCAAAAACATTCAGTACTTC. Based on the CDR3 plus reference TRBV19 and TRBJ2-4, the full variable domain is DGGITQSPKYLFRKEGQNVTLSCEQNLNHDAMYWYRQDPGQGLRLIYYSQIVNDFQKGDIAEGYSVSREKKESFPLTVTSAQKNPTAFYLCASSWTVGTTFSLAKNIQYFGAGTRLSVL.

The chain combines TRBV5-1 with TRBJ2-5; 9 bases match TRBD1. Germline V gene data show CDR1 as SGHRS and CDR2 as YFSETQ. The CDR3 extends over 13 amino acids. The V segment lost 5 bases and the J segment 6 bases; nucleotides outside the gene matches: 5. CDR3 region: CASRMGTGKTQYF. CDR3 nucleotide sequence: TGCGCCAGCAGGATGGGGACAGGGAAGACCCAGTACTTC.

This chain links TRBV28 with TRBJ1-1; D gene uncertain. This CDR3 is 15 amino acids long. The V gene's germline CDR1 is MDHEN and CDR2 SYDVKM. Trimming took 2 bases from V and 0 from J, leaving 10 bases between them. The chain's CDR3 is CASSLVQALNTEAFF. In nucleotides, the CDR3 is TGTGCCAGCAGTTTAGTCCAGGCCCTGAACACTGAAGCTTTCTTT.

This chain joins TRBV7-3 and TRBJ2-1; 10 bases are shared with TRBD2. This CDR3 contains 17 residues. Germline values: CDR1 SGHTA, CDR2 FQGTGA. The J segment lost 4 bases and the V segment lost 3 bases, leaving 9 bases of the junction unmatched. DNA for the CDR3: TGTGCCAGCAGCTTGAGGCCTAGCGGGAGCCCTTACAATGAGCAGTTCTTC. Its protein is CASSLRPSGSPYNEQFF.

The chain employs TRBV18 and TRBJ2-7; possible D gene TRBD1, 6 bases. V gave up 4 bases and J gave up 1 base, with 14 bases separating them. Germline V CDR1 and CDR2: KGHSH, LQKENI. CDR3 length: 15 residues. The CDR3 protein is CASSRGTSSSYEQYF. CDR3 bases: TGTGCCAGCTCACGAGGGACATCCAGTTCCTACGAGCAGTACTTC.

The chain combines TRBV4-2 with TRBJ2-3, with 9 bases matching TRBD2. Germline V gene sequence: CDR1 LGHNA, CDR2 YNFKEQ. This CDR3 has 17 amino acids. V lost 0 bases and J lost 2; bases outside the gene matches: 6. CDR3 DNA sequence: TGTGCCAGCAGCCAAGATAGGCTAGCGGGAACCACAGATACGCAGTATTTT. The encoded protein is CASSQDRLAGTTDTQYF.